This entry is about one TCR beta chain. Patients of the Seattle cohort, enrolled during active infection, were followed longitudinally. The source of the sample is a study of blood T cell repertoires in COVID-19. Looking at the study overall: There were acute and convalescent COVID-19 samples, and they came from the United States, Italy and Spain. Sources were T cells, B-cell-depleted T cells, or PBMCs; the material itself was cDNA or gDNA.

The CDR3 contains 14 residues. V gave up 5 bases and J gave up 10 bases; unmatched junction bases: 8. Germline lookup yields CDR1 SGHTA and CDR2 FQGNSA. Methods used by the authors: Amplification of reference gene primers provided the estimated nucleated cell counts. Generated by immunoSEQ multiplex PCR, the TCRdb table keeps only in-frame clones and is missing some. The V and J calls and clone size come from that table; D and trimming were worked out from the DNA. The table records about 170,000 clones, over 75% of them present only once. This TCR came from a man older than 75 with COVID-19, enrolled during active disease. Source material: peripheral blood. V usage is TRBV7-2 and J usage is TRBJ2-1; 10 bases line up with TRBD1. The CDR3 sequence is CASSLGTGVGEQFF. CDR3 DNA sequence: TGTGCCAGCAGCCTTGGGACAGGGGTGGGAGAGCAGTTCTTC.